This T cell receptor beta chain derives from a study (dated by TCRdb to 2014 to 2015). About the study as a whole: Whether tumor-infiltrating Tregs in breast cancer are recruited from blood Tregs or converted in situ from other CD4+ T cell subsets was tested. The investigation overall reported the following: Across the approximately 21 patients, roughly 12% of TRBV12-4/TRBJ1-2 sequences from tumor Tregs were shared with naive CD4+ cells, compared with under 2.1% shared with blood Tregs or memory cells. Tumor memory CD4+ T cell TCR gene usage clustered with blood and lymph node memory CD4+ cells and lymph node naive CD4+ cells. The greatest overlap of tumor-infiltrating Treg TCR alpha and beta sequences was observed with tumor naive CD4+ T cells, followed by blood naive CD4+ T cells. The validation in the larger cohort was limited to a single TCR beta V-J rearrangement instead of whole repertoires.

Tregs were isolated as CD4+CD25+CD127-/low cells. In a bigger cohort of about 21 breast cancer patients, the researchers sequenced just a single TRBV12-4/TRBJ1-2 rearrangement in tumor Tregs as well as in blood Treg, naive and memory CD4+ cells. Tumor tissue and lymph nodes obtained by ipsilateral axillary dissection were perfused with PBS, cut into small pieces and digested using collagenase I and hyaluronidase. Sorted cell populations were confirmed by FACS to exceed 90% purity. Library preparation was by multiplex PCR. Sequencing took place on an Ion Torrent PGM. For the approximately 25-patient analysis, adaptor-ligated barcode primers were used to amplify TRBV12-4/TRBJ1-2 clonotypes. TRBV12-4/TRBJ1-2 amplicons from the approximately 25-patient cohort were sequenced on the Ion Personal Genome Machine system. On the study's bioinformatics: For each of nine subset-tissue groups, sequencing data from the five patients were pooled, and the groups were then compared using unsupervised clustering of TCR gene usage. The Morisita-Horn index was used to calculate repertoire similarity, with shared sequences weighted according to their contribution to each repertoire. TCRdb itself trimmed the public reads at Q25 with fastp, ran MiXCR and retained productive beta chains. Entries that share a CDR3 protein sequence are merged under the most common genes and DNA. The V and J calls and clone size are TCRdb's, not the authors'. In this sample the table shows 700 to 1,000 distinct CDR3 sequences, 5.9% of which occur a single time. The ten largest clones add up to about a third of the sample.

By its share of the sample, this clonotype is medium-sized (0.01 to 0.1%). The target of this receptor is not known. Base qualities were left out, and no much larger clone turns up one base away. Including cysteine and phenylalanine, the CDR3 has 14 amino acids. Just CDR3 DNA is preserved here, 42 bases in frame from base 1. Germline trimming amounts to 5 bases on V and 7 bases on J, with 8 as the count of junction bases outside the gene matches. This chain joins TRBV12-3 or TRBV12-4 to TRBJ1-2, with TRBD1 identical over 9 junction bases. The receptor was isolated from a female donor with breast cancer. Source material: tumor-infiltrating Tregs sorted from the breast tumor. The DNA reads as follows: TGTGCCAGCAGTATGGACAGGGGATTGCGTGGCTACACCTTC. It specifies CASSMDRGLRGYTF.